Below, one T cell receptor (beta chain) is given with its context. Its antigen is currently not known. The input lacks base qualities; no much larger clone sits a single base away. The sample belongs to a study of beta chain features in type 1 diabetes (dated by TCRdb to 2016 to 2018). Regarding the complete study: No differences in mean age, gender distribution, total cell number or subset yield were found between patients and healthy donors. Naive and central memory subsets were obtained from all 30 or so donors, but regulatory and stem cell-like memory subsets were isolated from only 8 patients and 8 healthy donors. A total of roughly 99 million sorted cells were examined across all samples, and the number of cells per subset was strongly correlated with RNA yield. The study compared the TCRB repertoires of sorted circulating CD4+ T cell subsets in recently diagnosed type 1 diabetes patients with those in matched healthy donors. The study at large found these results: Sequencing cDNA rather than genomic DNA could over-represent highly expressing activated cells, although activation and CD3 levels did not differ between groups. The naive, central memory and regulatory TCRB repertoires appeared to resemble one another more closely among patients than among healthy donors. HLA sub-analyses involved small numbers of individuals, so any influence of HLA type on TCRB rearrangement remained unresolved. In all four CD4+ subsets, TCRB CDR3 length was moderately but significantly shorter in type 1 diabetes patients. Shorter templates might be favored by PCR, yet because patient and control samples were amplified and corrected together, any such skew would affect both groups equally. Patients with type 1 diabetes made fewer insertions and deleted more nucleotides at VDJ recombination sites, implying thymic rearrangement abnormalities.

Including cysteine and phenylalanine, the CDR3 has 11 amino acids. Here the CDR3 DNA is all that survives: 33 bases in frame from base 1. Looking up the germline V gene (reference sequence) yields CDR1 DFQATT and CDR2 SNEGSKA. The germline ends are 9 bases apart after V is trimmed by 3 bases and J by 6 bases. The entire isolated RNA was reverse transcribed using the High Capacity cDNA Reverse Transcription Kit, and thus expressed TCRB transcripts were sequenced. Deep immunoSEQ sequencing was performed on naive, central memory and regulatory T cell samples, with an average of around 3.4 million total reads per sample. After sorted cells were lysed in RLT buffer, RNA was extracted with DNase-treated RNeasy Micro or Mini kits, with the choice depending on cell number. Each cell subset was processed separately to prevent cross-contamination, with patient and healthy donor samples processed together. TCRB sequences were amplified from cDNA with the immunoSEQ multiplex PCR, producing 87-bp fragments spanning the CDR3 region. Sequencing of the amplicons was performed on the Illumina HiSeq platform. Per the authors' processing: Synthetic template baselines were used to correct PCR bias computationally, reads within Hamming distance 2 were collapsed, and singletons that could not be merged were discarded. Reads were aligned against IMGT to assign V, D and J genes, CDR3 length and insertions or deletions at six rearrangement sites. Within each subset, clonotype counts were normalized to the number of sorted cells before true diversity and Gini coefficients were calculated with the tcR R package. The overlap coefficient, calculated on TCRB nucleotide sequences, was used to quantify repertoire sharing. Out-of-frame TCRB sequences from naive cells were analyzed to stand in for the pre-selection repertoire. Held by TCRdb, this immuneACCESS table contains in-frame sequences only and omits some clones. Under half of the omission traces to an unresolved V gene where checked; the cause of the rest is unknown. V and J calls and clone size are those listed in that table; D and trimming were worked out from the DNA. The sample yields hundreds of thousands of clones; roughly 15% were counted once. The ten largest clones capture more than 0.08% of the sample.

Each donor gave one peripheral blood draw, roughly 110 mL on average, collected into heparinised tubes. A BD FACSAria II was used to sort naive, central memory, regulatory and stem cell-like memory CD4+ T cells with a panel that included CD45RO, CCR7, CD25, CD127, CD95 and CD27. All sorted populations exceeded 95% purity. PBMCs were isolated right away by Lymphoprep density gradient centrifugation and were stained directly, without culture. So that batch effects would be minimized, each experiment stained and sorted samples in pairs, pairing one healthy donor with one patient. Specimen: naive CD4+ T cells from blood. This specimen's cell subset or site label, per the study, means: true naive CD4+ T cells. This receptor chain uses TRBV20-1 and TRBJ2-7; a weak D assignment points to TRBD1 (6 bases agree). This clonotype was sampled from a man younger than 30 in good health. The CDR3 reads as follows: CSASGQSEQYF. The bases are TGCAGTGCTAGCGGACAGAGCGAGCAGTACTTC.